This T cell receptor beta chain was profiled in a study of OX40 agonist ivuxolimab in advanced cancers. Study-level background: A mean age of roughly 60 years, range about 20 to 85, was recorded, and approximately 79% were male. Enrollees could have had prior anti-PD-1, anti-PD-L1 or anti-CTLA-4 therapy, which more than 30% had received.

Only in-frame clones appear in the TCRdb table, and some are missing; sequencing was by immunoSEQ multiplex PCR. The data hold some 120,000 clones, with about nine tenths observed a single time. Germline V gene lookup returns CDR1 SEHNR and CDR2 FQNEAQ (reference sequence). CDR3 size: 14 residues. V dropped 4 bases and J dropped 2 bases, with 12 bases sitting between them. The chain links TRBV7-9 to TRBJ2-7; D remains ambiguous. The sequencing here drew on CD4+ or CD8+ T cells sorted from blood, taken in a trial of the OX40 agonist ivuxolimab. The receptor was derived from an adult with an advanced solid tumor such as melanoma, head and neck, liver or kidney cancer. CDR3 protein: CASSSRIQTYEQYF. The CDR3 nucleotides read TGTGCCAGCAGCTCTCGCATTCAGACCTACGAGCAGTACTTC.